This TCR beta chain was identified in a study of blood T cell repertoires in COVID-19. Study context: Nucleic acid was either cDNA or gDNA, and it came from T cells, B-cell-depleted T cells, or PBMCs.

CDR1 LGHDT and CDR2 YNNKEL come from the germline V gene (reference sequence). The V gene lost 1 base and the J gene lost 0 bases, with 5 bases spanning the gap. This CDR3 spans 14 amino acids. Libraries were prepared by immunoSEQ multiplex PCR; TCRdb keeps only in-frame clonotypes and omits some of them. Of 490,000 or so clones in the sample, about 88% were seen once. The participants were between about 18 and 90 years old and came from some 23 US areas. Concerning this clone: This sample also contains other DNA sequences that code for the same CDR3.

The J gene is TRBJ2-3, the V gene TRBV3-1 (or the pseudogene TRBV3-2); no reliable D call. Sequencing was performed on PBMCs or T cells enriched from blood (not recorded which). This clonotype originated in a woman aged 60-75 years who had recovered from COVID-19. The CDR3 is CASSQAGSTDTQYF. CDR3 nucleotides: TGTGCCAGCAGCCAAGCCGGGAGCACAGATACGCAGTATTTT.